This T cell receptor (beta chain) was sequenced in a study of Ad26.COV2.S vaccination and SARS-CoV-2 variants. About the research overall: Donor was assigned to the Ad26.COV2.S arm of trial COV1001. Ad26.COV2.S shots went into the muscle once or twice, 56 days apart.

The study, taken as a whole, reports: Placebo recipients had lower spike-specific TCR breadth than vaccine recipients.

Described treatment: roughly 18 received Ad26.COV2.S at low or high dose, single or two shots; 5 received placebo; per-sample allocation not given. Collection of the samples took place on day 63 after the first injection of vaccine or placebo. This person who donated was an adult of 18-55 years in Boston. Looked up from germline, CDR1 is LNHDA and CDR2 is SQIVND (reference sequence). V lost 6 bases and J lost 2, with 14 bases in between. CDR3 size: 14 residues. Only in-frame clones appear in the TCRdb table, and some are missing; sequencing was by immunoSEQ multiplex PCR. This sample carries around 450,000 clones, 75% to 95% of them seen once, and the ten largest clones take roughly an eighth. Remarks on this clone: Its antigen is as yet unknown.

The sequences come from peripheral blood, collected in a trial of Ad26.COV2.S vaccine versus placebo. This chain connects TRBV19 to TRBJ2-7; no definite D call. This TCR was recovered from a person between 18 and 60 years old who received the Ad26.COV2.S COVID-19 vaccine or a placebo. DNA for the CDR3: TGTGCCAGTAGGTCCACATCAACCACCTACGAGCAGTACTTC. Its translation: CASRSTSTTYEQYF.